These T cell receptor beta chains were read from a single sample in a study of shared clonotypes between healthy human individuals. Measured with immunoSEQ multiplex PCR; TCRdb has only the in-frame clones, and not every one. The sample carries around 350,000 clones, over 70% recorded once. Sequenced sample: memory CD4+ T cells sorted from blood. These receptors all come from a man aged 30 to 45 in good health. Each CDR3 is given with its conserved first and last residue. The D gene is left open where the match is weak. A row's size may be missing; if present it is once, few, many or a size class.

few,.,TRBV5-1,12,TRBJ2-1,TGCGCCAGCAGCGGGGGAATAAATGAGCAGTTCTTC,CASSGGINEQFF
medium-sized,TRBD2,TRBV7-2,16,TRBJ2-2,TGTGCCAGCAGCTTAGGTAGCGGGAGTTTCACCGGGGAGCTGTTTTTT,CASSLGSGSFTGELFF
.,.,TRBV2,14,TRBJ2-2,TGTGCCACCTCTCGAGAGCGCAACACCGGGGAGCTGTTTTTT,CATSRERNTGELFF
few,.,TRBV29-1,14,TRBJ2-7,TGCAGCGTCACTCCCACAGGGAGCTCCTACGAGCAGTACTTC,CSVTPTGSSYEQYF
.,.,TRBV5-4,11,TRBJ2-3,TGTGCCAGCAGCTTCGGGGATACGCAGTATTTT,CASSFGDTQYF
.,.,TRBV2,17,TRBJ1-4,TGTGCCAGCAGTGAAGCTATGGGGGTAGGAACTAATGAAAAACTGTTTTTT,CASSEAMGVGTNEKLFF
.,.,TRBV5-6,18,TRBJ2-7,TGTGCCAGCAGCTTCTTGGGGACACCCTTACCTGAAGGGTACGAGCAGTACTTC,CASSFLGTPLPEGYEQYF
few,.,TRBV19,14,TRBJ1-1,TGTGCCAGTACGAGGGGTATATGGAACACTGAAGCTTTCTTT,CASTRGIWNTEAFF
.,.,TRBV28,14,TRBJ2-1,TGTGCCAGCAGTCCCATTGGGGGAAACAATGAGCAGTTCTTC,CASSPIGGNNEQFF
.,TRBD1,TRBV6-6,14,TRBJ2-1,TGTGCCAGCAATCCGGGACAGGGCTACAATGAGCAGTTCTTC,CASNPGQGYNEQFF
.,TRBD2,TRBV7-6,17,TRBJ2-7,TGTGCCAGCAGCTTAGCGGGGGGGGCTAGCGGGACGGAGGAGCAGTACTTC,CASSLAGGASGTEEQYF
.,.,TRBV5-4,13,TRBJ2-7,TGTGCCAGCAGCTTAGGTAGAGGGGTCGAGCAGTACTTC,CASSLGRGVEQYF
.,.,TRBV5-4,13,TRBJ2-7,TGTGCCAGCAGTTTCCCCTCAGGCGCGGAGCAGTACTTC,CASSFPSGAEQYF
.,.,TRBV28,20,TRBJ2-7,TGTGCCAGCAACCCAAGCTTAATGACAGACAGATTACCACCGGATTACGAGCAGTACTTC,CASNPSLMTDRLPPDYEQYF
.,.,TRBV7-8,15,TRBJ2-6,TGTGCCAGCAGCCAAGGGAGCTCTGGGGCCAACGTCCTGACTTTC,CASSQGSSGANVLTF
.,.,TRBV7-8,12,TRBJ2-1,TGTGCCAGCACCCAGGCCCGGACTGAGCAGTTCTTC,CASTQARTEQFF
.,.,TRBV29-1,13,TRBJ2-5,TGCAGCGCCGTCGGAGGTATAGGCGAGACCCAGTACTTC,CSAVGGIGETQYF
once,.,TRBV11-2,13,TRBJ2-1,TGTGCCAGCACCCCGGCGGGTTTCGGTGAGCAGTTCTTC,CASTPAGFGEQFF
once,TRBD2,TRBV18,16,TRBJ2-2,TGTGCCAACAGCAAAAAAAGCGGGACTAACACCGGGGAGCTGTTTTTT,CANSKKSGTNTGELFF
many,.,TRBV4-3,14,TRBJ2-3,TGCGCCAGCAGTACGGGACACAGCACAGATACGCAGTATTTT,CASSTGHSTDTQYF
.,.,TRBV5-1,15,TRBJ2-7,TGCGCCAGCAGCTTGAACCCCATATCTACCTACGAGCAGTACTTC,CASSLNPISTYEQYF
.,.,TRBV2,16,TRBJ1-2,TGTGCCAGCACCCAGGGACGGACACCGGGAAACTATGGCTACACCTTC,CASTQGRTPGNYGYTF
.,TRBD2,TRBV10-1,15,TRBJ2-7,TGCGCCAGCAGTGAGCAGACTAGCGGGAGAATCGAGCAGTACTTC,CASSEQTSGRIEQYF
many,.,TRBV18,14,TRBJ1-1,TGTGCCAGCTCACCACTTGGGGGAACAACTGAAGCTTTCTTT,CASSPLGGTTEAFF
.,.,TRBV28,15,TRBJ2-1,TGTGCCAGCAGCCTACCGGGCCCAAGGAGATATGAGCAGTTCTTC,CASSLPGPRRYEQFF
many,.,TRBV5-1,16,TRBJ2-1,TGCGCCAGCAGCTTGGTGAGAGGGTTCCCTTACAATGAGCAGTTCTTC,CASSLVRGFPYNEQFF
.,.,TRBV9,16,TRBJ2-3,TGTGCCAGCAGCGTAGGCCCGGCGGCAGAGACAGATACGCAGTATTTT,CASSVGPAAETDTQYF
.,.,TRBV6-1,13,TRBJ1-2,TGTGCCAGCAGTGATGTAGGGAACTATGGCTACACCTTC,CASSDVGNYGYTF
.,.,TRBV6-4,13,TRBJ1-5,TGTGCCAGTTCACTACATCCCCGTCAGCCCCAGCATTTT,CASSLHPRQPQHF
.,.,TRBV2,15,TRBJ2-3,TGTGCCAGCAGTGTATTAGGGTCCCCCACAGATACGCAGTATTTT,CASSVLGSPTDTQYF
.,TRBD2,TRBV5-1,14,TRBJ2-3,TGCGCCACCCGGACTAGCGGGCCCACAGATACGCAGTATTTT,CATRTSGPTDTQYF
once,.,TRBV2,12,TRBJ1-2,TGTGCCAGCAGCAGGTATTCCTATGGCTACACCTTC,CASSRYSYGYTF
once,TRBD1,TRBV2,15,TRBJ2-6,TGTGCCAGCAGTTTGAGGGGGCATGGGGCCAACGTCCTGACTTTC,CASSLRGHGANVLTF
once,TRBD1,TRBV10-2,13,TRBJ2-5,TGCGCCAGCGGCTGGGGACAGCAAGAGACCCAGTACTTC,CASGWGQQETQYF
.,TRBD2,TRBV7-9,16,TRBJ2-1,TGTGCCAGCAGCTTAGCCTTAGCGGGGGCCTACAATGAGCAGTTCTTC,CASSLALAGAYNEQFF
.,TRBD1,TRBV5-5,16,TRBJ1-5,TGTGCCAGCAGCCTTACAGGGGACGCTGGTTTGCAGCCCCAGCATTTT,CASSLTGDAGLQPQHF
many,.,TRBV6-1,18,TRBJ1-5,TGTGCCAGCAGTGAAGCCCTTCACTTCGGACAGTACGGTCAGCCCCAGCATTTT,CASSEALHFGQYGQPQHF
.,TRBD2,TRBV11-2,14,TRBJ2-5,TGTGCCAGCAGCCGGGGACTAGCGGGCGAGACCCAGTACTTC,CASSRGLAGETQYF
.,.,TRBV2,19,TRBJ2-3,TGTGCCAGCAGTGAAGCTGAGGGGCGATGGAGGGGCACTGCAGATACGCAGTATTTT,CASSEAEGRWRGTADTQYF
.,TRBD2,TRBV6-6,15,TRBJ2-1,TGTGCCAGCACCCTAGCGGACCTAGGCTACAATGAGCAGTTCTTC,CASTLADLGYNEQFF
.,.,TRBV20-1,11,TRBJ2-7,TGCAGTGGCGTAGGAGTCACCGAGCAGTACTTC,CSGVGVTEQYF
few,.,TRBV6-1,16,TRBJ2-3,TGTGCCAGCAGTGAAGCGATGGGGGAGTCAGCAGATACGCAGTATTTT,CASSEAMGESADTQYF
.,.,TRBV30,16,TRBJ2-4,TGTGCCTGGAGTGTACGGGGGAGCCTAGCCAAAAACATTCAGTACTTC,CAWSVRGSLAKNIQYF
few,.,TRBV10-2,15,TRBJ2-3,TGCGCCAGCAGTGGGCAGGCCCATAGCACAGATACGCAGTATTTT,CASSGQAHSTDTQYF
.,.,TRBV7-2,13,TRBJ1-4,TGTGCCAGCAGCTTAGTCCCCAGAGAAAAACTGTTTTTT,CASSLVPREKLFF
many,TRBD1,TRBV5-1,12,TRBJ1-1,TGCGCCAGCAGCTATGGACAGGGGAAAGCTTTCTTT,CASSYGQGKAFF
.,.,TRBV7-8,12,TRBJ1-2,TGTGCCAGCAGCCGACTAAGCTATGGCTACACCTTC,CASSRLSYGYTF
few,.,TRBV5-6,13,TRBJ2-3,TGTGCCAGCAGCCTTAGGGGCACAGATACGCAGTATTTT,CASSLRGTDTQYF
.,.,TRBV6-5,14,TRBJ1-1,TGTGCCAGCAGGCTTATCCTCGGAAACACTGAAGCTTTCTTT,CASRLILGNTEAFF
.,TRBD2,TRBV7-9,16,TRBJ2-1,TGTGCCAGCAGCTTAGCGCTGACTAGCGGGAACAATGAGCAGTTCTTC,CASSLALTSGNNEQFF
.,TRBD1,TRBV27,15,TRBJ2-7,TGTGCCAGCAGTATGACAGGGGCCCTCTCCTACGAGCAGTACTTC,CASSMTGALSYEQYF
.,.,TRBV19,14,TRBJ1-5,TGTGCCAGTAGTTTGACGGGACACAATCAGCCCCAGCATTTT,CASSLTGHNQPQHF
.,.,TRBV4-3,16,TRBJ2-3,TGCGCCAGCAGCCAAGATGTATACAGAAGCACAGATACGCAGTATTTT,CASSQDVYRSTDTQYF
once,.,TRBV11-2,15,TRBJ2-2,TGTGCCAGCAGCCCGAGGACGGCGAACACCGGGGAGCTGTTTTTT,CASSPRTANTGELFF